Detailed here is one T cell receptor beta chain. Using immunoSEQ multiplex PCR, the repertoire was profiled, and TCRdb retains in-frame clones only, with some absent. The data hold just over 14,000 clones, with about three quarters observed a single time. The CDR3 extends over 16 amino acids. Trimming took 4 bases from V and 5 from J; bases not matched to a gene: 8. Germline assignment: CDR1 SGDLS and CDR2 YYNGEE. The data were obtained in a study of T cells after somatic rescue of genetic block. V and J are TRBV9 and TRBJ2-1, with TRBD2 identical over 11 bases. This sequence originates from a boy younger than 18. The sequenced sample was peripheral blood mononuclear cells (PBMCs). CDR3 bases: TGTGCCAGCAGCTTCTTAACTAGCGGGGGCAACAATGAGCAGTTCTTC. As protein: CASSFLTSGGNNEQFF.